These 14 T cell receptor beta chains were all obtained from the same sample, sequenced in a study of blood T cell repertoires in COVID-19. Using immunoSEQ multiplex PCR, the repertoire was profiled, and TCRdb retains in-frame clones only, with some absent. The sample holds around 200,000 clones, roughly nine tenths seen once. Material: PBMCs or T cells enriched from blood (not recorded which). These receptor sequences come from a woman in her 50s in a cohort exposed to, infected with or recovered from COVID-19 (not recorded which).

The chain recombines TRBV6-2 or TRBV6-3 with TRBJ1-5; D might be TRBD1 (5 bases). The CDR3 contains 13 residues. Germline CDR1 and CDR2: MNHEY and SVGEGT. Trimming pared 5 bases from V and 12 bases from J, leaving 17 bases between. CDR3 in DNA: TGTGCCAGCAGTCAAGGGGCGTCAGTGGGCCAGCATTTT. It yields the protein CASSQGASVGQHF.

The chain couples TRBV5-4 to TRBJ1-6, with 9 bases fitting TRBD1. J was trimmed by 7 bases and V by 0 bases; bases with no gene match: 8. Germline V gene lookup returns CDR1 SGHNT and CDR2 YYREEE (reference sequence). The CDR3 length is 17 residues. The CDR3: CASSLAPTGGGNSPLHF. CDR3 bases: TGTGCCAGCAGCTTGGCCCCGACAGGGGGTGGAAATTCACCCCTCCACTTT. The full variable domain, with the rest looked up from reference TRBV5-4 and TRBJ1-6, is ETGVTQSPTHLIKTRGQQVTLRCSSQSGHNTVSWYQQALGQGPQFIFQYYREEENGRGNFPPRFSGLQFPNYSSELNVNALELDDSALYLCASSLAPTGGGNSPLHFGNGTRLTVT.

The chain couples TRBV3-1 (or the pseudogene TRBV3-2) to TRBJ1-1, with a weak D call TRBD1 (6 bases). V dropped 2 bases and J dropped 10 bases, with 14 bases sitting between them. Looked up from germline, CDR1 is LGHDT and CDR2 is YNNKEL (reference sequence). This CDR3 is 13 amino acids long. The CDR3 region is CASSQTRQGIAFF. The CDR3 nucleotides are TGTGCCAGCAGCCAAACCAGGCAGGGGATAGCTTTCTTT.

This clone was found once. The rearrangement joins TRBV4-3 to TRBJ1-2; TRBD1 might be the D (6 bases). CDR1 LGHNA and CDR2 YSLEER come from the germline V gene. Trimming took 0 bases from V and 4 from J, leaving 24 bases between them. The CDR3 length is 19 residues. CDR3 DNA sequence: TGCGCCAGCAGCCAAGACAACTACCCGGGACACCGACAATCCTATGGCTACACCTTC. It encodes CASSQDNYPGHRQSYGYTF.

The chain is built from TRBV11-1 and TRBJ1-1; no clear D. Germline lookup yields CDR1 SGHAT and CDR2 FQDESV (reference sequence). The V gene lost 5 bases and the J gene lost 1 base, with 8 bases spanning the gap. This CDR3 comprises 13 residues. The CDR3 DNA follows: TGTGCCAGCAGCCTATACGAGAACACTGAAGCTTTCTTT. Its translation: CASSLYENTEAFF.

This chain joins TRBV11-3 and TRBJ2-2, with D possibly being TRBD1 (6 bases). The CDR3 extends over 17 amino acids. Germline V gene data show CDR1 as SGHNT and CDR2 as YENEEA. The V gene lost 0 bases and the J gene lost 0 bases, with 11 bases spanning the gap. The CDR3 protein is CASSLDSWGPNTGELFF. CDR3 nucleotides: TGTGCCAGCAGCTTAGATAGTTGGGGGCCGAACACCGGGGAGCTGTTTTTT.

The chain uses TRBV7-9 and TRBJ1-6; weak D call: TRBD1 (6 bases). Germline V gene sequence: CDR1 SEHNR, CDR2 FQNEAQ (reference sequence). This CDR3 region has 12 residues. Trimming left V 4 bases short and J 12 bases short, with 10 bases between. The CDR3 is CASSWKGVPLHF. CDR3 nucleotide sequence: TGTGCCAGCAGCTGGAAGGGGGTACCCCTCCACTTT.

The genes are TRBV7-9 and TRBJ1-1; TRBD1 might be the D (5 bases). The germline CDR1 and CDR2 sequences are SEHNR and FQNEAQ (reference sequence). This CDR3 has 15 residues. Deletions cut 1 base from V and 4 bases from J, with 13 bases between. The CDR3 protein is CASSLVQGGSTEAFF. In DNA form, the CDR3 reads TGTGCCAGCAGCTTAGTTCAGGGAGGGAGCACTGAAGCTTTCTTT.

The chain recombines TRBV5-8 with TRBJ1-1; D possibly corresponds to TRBD1 (5 bases). V was cut by 3 bases and J by 4 bases, with 13 bases left in between. Germline CDR1 reads SGHTS; CDR2 reads YDEGEE. The CDR3 has 14 amino acids. The CDR3 region is CASSYRRGTTEAFF. CDR3 nucleotide sequence: TGTGCCAGCAGCTACCGACGGGGGACCACTGAAGCTTTCTTT. Looking up the rest from reference TRBV5-8 and TRBJ1-1 gives the full variable domain: EAGVTQSPTHLIKTRGQQATLRCSPISGHTSVYWYQQALGLGLQFLLWYDEGEERNRGNFPPRFSGRQFPNYSSELNVNALELEDSALYLCASSYRRGTTEAFFGQGTRLTVV.

The chain has TRBV7-2 and TRBJ2-1; 8 nucleotides match TRBD1. Germline lookup yields CDR1 SGHTA and CDR2 FQGNSA. With 1 base clipped from V and 9 bases from J, the junction kept 11 bases outside the gene matches. The CDR3 length is 16 residues. CDR3 sequence reads: CASSLVGTGGGGEQFF. CDR3 bases: TGTGCCAGCAGCTTAGTGGGAACAGGGGGAGGTGGTGAGCAGTTCTTC.

The CDR3 loop reads CASSAVGTNEKLFF. CDR3 coding DNA: TGCGCCAGCAGCGCGGTGGGAACTAATGAAAAACTGTTTTTT. The V call is TRBV4-1, the J call TRBJ1-4; no clear D gene. V gave up 5 bases and J gave up 1 base, with 8 bases separating them. Germline V gene lookup returns CDR1 MGHRA and CDR2 YSYEKL. The CDR3 runs to 14 residues.

The chain carries TRBV7-2 and TRBJ1-1; no clear D gene. V was pared by 3 bases and J by 0 bases, with 11 bases between. In germline, CDR1 is SGHTA, CDR2 FQGNSA. The CDR3 sequence is 15 residues long. CDR3 sequence (DNA): TGTGCCAGCAGCTTGGAGGGATTACTGAACACTGAAGCTTTCTTT. Translated: CASSLEGLLNTEAFF.

J is TRBJ2-4 and V is TRBV10-2, with TRBD2 matching 11 bases. With V trimmed by 6 bases and J by 1 base, 17 bases remained unmatched. Germline CDR1 and CDR2: WSHSY and SAAADI. The CDR3 totals 20 residues. The CDR3 bases are TGCGCCAGCAGCCCAACTCGACTAGCGGGGAGCCTTTTGGCCAAAAACATTCAGTACTTC. It encodes CASSPTRLAGSLLAKNIQYF.

V and J are TRBV10-3 and TRBJ2-2, with 10 bases identical to TRBD1. Germline CDR1 reads ENHRY; CDR2 reads SYGVKD. Trimming removed 7 bases from V and 5 bases from J; junction bases left unmatched: 7. The CDR3 is made up of 15 amino acids. The CDR3 sequence: CAIMPGQGRTGELFF. CDR3 nucleotide sequence: TGTGCCATCATGCCGGGACAGGGGAGGACCGGGGAGCTGTTTTTT.